Listed below are T cell receptor beta chains from one sample, sequenced in a study of blood T cell repertoires in COVID-19. Sequencing used immunoSEQ multiplex PCR; TCRdb keeps in-frame clones, though not all of them. The data contain approximately 280,000 clones, over 75% of them singletons. Sequencing input: peripheral blood. Receptors were obtained from a woman aged 60-75 years with acute or convalescent COVID-19. The CDR3 runs from the conserved cysteine through the conserved F or W. Each record gives: clone size, J gene, D gene, V gene, CDR3 protein, CDR3 DNA. D genes are given only for firm matches. Clone size, where shown, is once, few, many, or a class for clones that have expanded.

>.|TRBJ2-7|TRBD2|TRBV9
CASSGGTSGSREQYF
TGTGCCAGCAGCGGAGGGACTAGCGGGAGCCGGGAGCAGTACTTC
>.|TRBJ2-5|TRBD2|TRBV5-1
CASSRSGESQETQYF
TGCGCCAGCAGCAGAAGCGGGGAGTCACAAGAGACCCAGTACTTC
>.|TRBJ2-1|TRBD2|TRBV19
CASSPTSGSRNEQFF
TGTGCCAGTAGCCCAACTAGCGGGAGTAGGAATGAGCAGTTCTTC
>.|TRBJ2-5|.|TRBV7-2
CASSGGVGGTQYF
TGTGCCAGCAGCGGGGGCGTGGGTGGGACCCAGTACTTC
>.|TRBJ1-4|TRBD1|TRBV5-1
CASSLARDSRLNEKLFF
TGCGCCAGCAGCTTGGCCCGGGACAGCCGACTAAATGAAAAACTGTTTTTT
>.|TRBJ1-5|TRBD1|TRBV19
CASSPTTGDQPQHF
TGTGCCAGTAGTCCGACGACAGGGGATCAGCCCCAGCATTTT
>.|TRBJ1-4|TRBD1|TRBV3-1/TRBV3-2
CASGPQGTFSTNEKLFF
TGTGCCAGCGGGCCACAGGGGACTTTCTCAACTAATGAAAAACTGTTTTTT
>.|TRBJ1-3|.|TRBV11-2
CASSTFRGDAGNTIYF
TGTGCCAGCAGCACATTCCGGGGAGACGCTGGAAACACCATATATTTT
>.|TRBJ2-1|TRBD2|TRBV10-3
CAIRPDGTSSYNEQFF
TGTGCCATCAGACCCGACGGGACTAGCTCCTACAATGAGCAGTTCTTC
>.|TRBJ1-2|.|TRBV19
CASSIPRDLSYGYTF
TGTGCCAGTAGTATACCCCGGGACTTAAGCTATGGCTACACCTTC
>.|TRBJ1-2|.|TRBV21-1
CASSKAGHEDYGYTF
TGTGCCAGCAGCAAAGCGGGACACGAGGACTATGGCTACACCTTC
>.|TRBJ1-2|.|TRBV19
CASSRTRGANYGYTF
TGTGCCAGTAGTCGGACCAGGGGAGCTAACTATGGCTACACCTTC
>.|TRBJ1-1|TRBD1|TRBV19
CASSIGTGGGTEAFF
TGTGCCAGTAGTATTGGCACAGGGGGAGGGACTGAAGCTTTCTTT
>.|TRBJ2-2|TRBD1|TRBV5-4
CASSSASTGLTGELFF
TGTGCCAGCAGCTCCGCTTCGACAGGGTTGACCGGGGAGCTGTTTTTT
>.|TRBJ2-1|TRBD2|TRBV27
CASSLLAGVGEQFF
TGTGCCAGCAGCTTGCTAGCGGGGGTTGGCGAGCAGTTCTTC
>.|TRBJ1-1|TRBD1|TRBV18
CASSRDRNTEAFF
TGTGCCAGCTCACGGGACAGAAACACTGAAGCTTTCTTT
>once|TRBJ2-5|.|TRBV25-1
CASSALVKETQYF
TGTGCCAGCAGTGCCCTAGTTAAAGAGACCCAGTACTTC
>.|TRBJ1-1|TRBD1|TRBV6-5
CATLPDRVATEAFF
TGTGCCACTTTACCGGACAGGGTTGCCACTGAAGCTTTCTTT
>.|TRBJ1-1|.|TRBV5-1
CASSLAAAGQSEAFF
TGCGCCAGCAGCTTGGCCGCGGCAGGGCAAAGTGAAGCTTTCTTT
>.|TRBJ2-2|.|TRBV28
CASSPPGLPNTGELFF
TGTGCCAGCAGTCCGCCGGGACTCCCTAACACCGGGGAGCTGTTTTTT
>.|TRBJ1-2|.|TRBV3-1/TRBV3-2
CASSQDWQGNYGYTF
TGTGCCAGCAGCCAAGATTGGCAGGGCAACTATGGCTACACCTTC
>.|TRBJ1-5|TRBD1|TRBV10-3
CAIGQGKDQPQHF
TGTGCCATCGGACAGGGGAAGGATCAGCCCCAGCATTTT
>once|TRBJ1-3|.|TRBV5-6
CASSSSGGGNTIYF
TGTGCCAGCAGCTCCTCGGGAGGGGGAAACACCATATATTTT
>.|TRBJ1-2|TRBD1|TRBV15
CATSRGGQGLDYGYTF
TGTGCCACCAGCAGAGGGGGACAGGGCCTCGACTATGGCTACACCTTC
>once|TRBJ2-1|.|TRBV9
CASSVGDSSSYNEQFF
TGTGCCAGCAGCGTAGGGGACTCGAGCTCCTACAATGAGCAGTTCTTC
>.|TRBJ1-5|TRBD1|TRBV30
CAWSEQGNQPQHF
TGTGCCTGGAGTGAACAGGGGAACCAGCCCCAGCATTTT
>once|TRBJ2-7|TRBD2|TRBV27
CASSRRLAGGNEQYF
TGTGCCAGCAGCCGAAGACTAGCGGGAGGAAACGAGCAGTACTTC
>.|TRBJ1-4|.|TRBV14
CASSHTWGLGGKLFF
TGTGCCAGCAGCCATACTTGGGGGCTTGGAGGAAAACTGTTTTTT
>.|TRBJ1-5|.|TRBV6-1
CASSGLTGSPSNQPQHF
TGTGCCAGCAGTGGACTTACAGGATCCCCTAGCAATCAGCCCCAGCATTTT
>.|TRBJ2-1|.|TRBV5-5
CASSLEAGSSYNEQFF
TGTGCCAGCAGCTTGGAGGCCGGGAGCTCCTACAATGAGCAGTTCTTC
>.|TRBJ2-7|.|TRBV7-2
CASSRQDYEQYF
TGTGCCAGCAGCAGACAAGACTACGAGCAGTACTTC
>.|TRBJ2-2|TRBD2|TRBV5-4
CASSLVLAGNTGELFF
TGTGCCAGCAGCTTGGTTCTAGCGGGGAACACCGGGGAGCTGTTTTTT
>.|TRBJ2-1|.|TRBV2
CASSEAAGVNEQFF
TGTGCCAGCAGTGAAGCCGCAGGGGTTAATGAGCAGTTCTTC
>.|TRBJ1-1|.|TRBV7-8
CASSLVAGTEAFF
TGTGCCAGCAGCTTAGTCGCGGGCACTGAAGCTTTCTTT
>.|TRBJ1-2|.|TRBV6-5
CASSIGTAYTF
TGTGCCAGCAGTATCGGGACTGCGTACACCTTC
>.|TRBJ2-3|.|TRBV24-1
CATSDLQGPADTQYF
TGTGCCACCAGTGATTTGCAGGGGCCCGCAGATACGCAGTATTTT
>.|TRBJ2-5|TRBD1|TRBV5-5
CASSQRTGEETQYF
TGTGCCAGCAGCCAAAGGACAGGGGAGGAGACCCAGTACTTC
>.|TRBJ1-4|TRBD1|TRBV11-2
CASSLSGQGEKLFF
TGTGCCAGCAGCCTATCCGGACAGGGAGAAAAACTGTTTTTT
>.|TRBJ2-7|TRBD1|TRBV11-3
CASSNLLGTGKIDEQYF
TGTGCCAGCAGCAATCTGTTAGGGACAGGGAAGATCGACGAGCAGTACTTC
>.|TRBJ1-6|.|TRBV15
CATSRAVNYNSPLHF
TGTGCCACCAGCAGAGCAGTAAATTATAATTCACCCCTCCACTTT
>.|TRBJ2-1|TRBD2|TRBV11-2
CASSPLQLADNEQFF
TGTGCCAGCAGCCCACTACAACTAGCGGACAATGAGCAGTTCTTC
>once|TRBJ1-3|.|TRBV29-1
CSVADSSGNTIYF
TGCAGCGTGGCGGACAGCTCTGGAAACACCATATATTTT
>.|TRBJ1-5|TRBD1|TRBV15
CATGQGDYSNQPQHF
TGTGCCACCGGACAGGGCGATTATAGCAATCAGCCCCAGCATTTT
>.|TRBJ1-5|TRBD1|TRBV6-1
CASSEAVGQGYSNQPQHF
TGTGCCAGCAGTGAAGCGGTGGGACAGGGCTATAGCAATCAGCCCCAGCATTTT
>.|TRBJ2-3|.|TRBV19
CASSQGTPRGDTQYF
TGTGCCAGTAGCCAAGGGACTCCCAGAGGAGATACGCAGTATTTT
>.|TRBJ2-7|TRBD2|TRBV6-5
CASKGLAGVAQYF
TGTGCCAGCAAAGGACTAGCGGGAGTTGCGCAGTACTTC